Each of the 19 T cell receptor beta chains below was sequenced from the same sample in a study of response to subunit inactivated influenza vaccine. TCRdb passed the RT-PCR reads through MiXCR, listing each CDR3 protein once. The sample records about 580,000 distinct CDR3 sequences, about 14% being singletons. The input for sequencing was PBMCs from blood, taken roughly 13 days after vaccination. Receptor source: a man in his fifties who received an inactivated influenza vaccine.

This rearrangement joins TRBV9 to TRBJ2-1, with D possibly being TRBD1 (6 bases). Trimming took off 3 bases at V and 6 bases at J, with 10 bases between the two ends. The germline V gene has CDR1 SGDLS and CDR2 YYNGEE. The CDR3 runs 13 residues. CDR3 sequence reads: CASSGRGFNEQFF. The CDR3 coding sequence is TGTGCCAGCAGCGGCAGGGGTTTCAATGAGCAGTTCTTC.

This clonotype was counted many times. The chain is built from TRBV7-2 and TRBJ2-3; TRBD2 matches at 8 bases. Germline V gives CDR1 SGHTA, CDR2 FQGNSA. J lost 4 bases, V lost 3 bases, and 9 bases had no gene match. The CDR3 runs to 16 residues. The DNA for the CDR3 is TGTGCCAGCAGCTTGCAGACTAGCGTCAGGGCAGATACGCAGTATTTT. Protein: CASSLQTSVRADTQYF.

The table lists this clonotype with a few counts. The J gene is TRBJ1-2, the V gene TRBV7-9, with 12 bases identical to TRBD1. CDR3 length equals 16 residues. Germline assignment: CDR1 SEHNR and CDR2 FQNEAQ (reference sequence). The V gene end was trimmed by 1 base and the J gene end by 8 bases; junction bases not matched to a gene: 8. Here the CDR3 reads CASSLVPGQGADGYTF. In DNA, the CDR3 is TGTGCCAGCAGCTTAGTCCCGGGACAGGGGGCAGACGGCTACACCTTC. The full variable domain, rest sourced from reference TRBV7-9 and TRBJ1-2, is DTGVSQNPRHKITKRGQNVTFRCDPISEHNRLYWYRQTLGQGPEFLTYFQNEAQLEKSRLLSDRFSAERPKGSFSTLEIQRTEQGDSAMYLCASSLVPGQGADGYTFGSGTRLTVV.

The V call is TRBV4-3, the J call TRBJ2-1, with D perhaps given as TRBD1 or TRBD2 (5 bases each). Germline CDR1 reads LGHNA; CDR2 reads YSLEER. This CDR3 has 12 amino acids. The V end lost 1 base, the J end lost 13 bases, and 11 bases lay between the germline ends. The CDR3, as DNA: TGCGCCAGCAGCCAAGTCGGGGCTAGACAGTTCTTC. Translating it yields CASSQVGARQFF.

V and J are TRBV18 and TRBJ2-3, with D hard to call. Germline V gene data show CDR1 as KGHSH and CDR2 as LQKENI. The CDR3 is made up of 17 amino acids. V lost 1 base, J lost 4 bases, and 18 bases lay in between. The CDR3 loop is CASSPRLGSLGADTQYF. As DNA, the CDR3 is TGTGCCAGCTCACCACGATTGGGGTCCCTTGGGGCAGATACGCAGTATTTT. Drawing the rest from reference TRBV18 and TRBJ2-3, the complete variable domain is NAGVMQNPRHLVRRRGQEARLRCSPMKGHSHVYWYRQLPEEGLKFMVYLQKENIIDESGMPKERFSAEFPKEGPSILRIQQVVRGDSAAYFCASSPRLGSLGADTQYFGPGTRLTVL.

This clonotype was seen a few times. The V and J genes are TRBV12-3 or TRBV12-4 and TRBJ1-1, with D unclear. This CDR3 is 13 amino acids long. Trimming removed 4 bases from V and 6 bases from J, with 12 bases in between. The CDR3, as DNA: TGTGCCAGCAGTTACACGGACCTACCTGAAGCTTTCTTT. Translating gives CASSYTDLPEAFF.

This clonotype was seen more than once but under ten times. The chain employs TRBV4-3 and TRBJ2-1; D remains unclear. The V and J ends lost 0 bases and 1 base respectively, with 1 base between them. Germline CDR1 and CDR2: LGHNA and YSLEER. This CDR3 is built from 13 residues. CDR3 protein: CASSQESYNEQFF. The DNA for the CDR3 is TGCGCCAGCAGCCAAGAATCCTACAATGAGCAGTTCTTC.

A few counts support this clonotype. J is TRBJ1-1 and V is TRBV3-1, with 7 bases matching TRBD1. Germline V lookup: CDR1 LGHDT, CDR2 YNNKEL (reference sequence). This CDR3 contains 15 residues. The trim removed 4 bases at V and 1 base at J, leaving 6 bases unmatched. The CDR3 protein is CASSPTGVGNTEAFF. DNA for the CDR3: TGTGCCAGCAGCCCCACAGGGGTGGGGAACACTGAAGCTTTCTTT.

There are a few counts of this clonotype. The chain links TRBV25-1 to TRBJ2-2, with D tentatively TRBD1 (5 bases). Trimming cost V 3 bases and J 0 bases, with 11 bases left between them. Germline V gene sequence: CDR1 MGHDK, CDR2 SYGVNS. The CDR3 extends over 16 amino acids. CDR3 DNA sequence: TGTGCCAGCAGTGACCACGACAGAACGAACACCGGGGAGCTGTTTTTT. It specifies CASSDHDRTNTGELFF.

This clonotype came up a few times. J is TRBJ2-2 and V is TRBV10-3; no clear D gene. The germline V and J ends were trimmed by 0 bases and 8 bases, with 7 bases remaining between them. The germline V gene encodes CDR1 ENHRY and CDR2 SYGVKD. The CDR3 spans 13 residues. This CDR3 is CAISESNPGELFF. CDR3 DNA: TGTGCCATCAGTGAGTCCAATCCAGGGGAGCTGTTTTTT.

This clonotype has at least ten counts. The chain joins TRBV4-2 to TRBJ2-7, with 10 nucleotides matching TRBD1. Germline CDR1 LGHNA, CDR2 YNFKEQ. The CDR3 extends over 17 amino acids. Trimming took 0 bases from V and 3 from J; bases not matched to a gene: 8. CDR3 loop: CASSQDGLRTGGYEQYF. CDR3 DNA: TGTGCCAGCAGCCAAGATGGGTTAAGGACAGGGGGCTACGAGCAGTACTTC.

This chain links TRBV27 with TRBJ2-3, with a tentative D call TRBD1 (6 bases). CDR1 is MNHEY, CDR2 SMNVEV, per germline (reference sequence). The CDR3 extends over 16 amino acids. Trimming took 5 bases from V and 2 from J, leaving 17 bases between them. The CDR3 DNA reads as TGTGCCAGCAGTCCGGACAGCCTGAAGATCACAGATACGCAGTATTTT. Its translation: CASSPDSLKITDTQYF.

The J gene is TRBJ1-4, the V gene TRBV3-1; tentative D call: TRBD1 (5 bases). V lost 1 base and J 4 bases, leaving 10 bases between the germline ends. The CDR3 loop spans 15 amino acids. Per germline, CDR1 LGHDT and CDR2 YNNKEL (reference sequence). The CDR3 sequence: CASSQGVGVNEKLFF. In DNA, the CDR3 is TGTGCCAGCAGCCAAGGGGTAGGGGTTAATGAAAAACTGTTTTTT. Combining the CDR3 with reference TRBV3-1 and TRBJ1-4 gives the whole variable domain DTAVSQTPKYLVTQMGNDKSIKCEQNLGHDTMYWYKQDSKKFLKIMFSYNNKELIINETVPNRFSPKSPDKAHLNLHINSLELGDSAVYFCASSQGVGVNEKLFFGSGTQLSVL.

This clonotype has just a few counts. The gene calls are TRBV12-3 or TRBV12-4 and TRBJ2-1; 7 bases align to TRBD2. There are 14 residues in the CDR3. The junction had 6 bases not matched to a gene; V was cut back by 5 bases and J by 5 bases. The CDR3 loop reads CASSVWAGDNEQFF. Here the CDR3 DNA reads TGTGCCAGCAGTGTTTGGGCGGGAGACAATGAGCAGTTCTTC.

The rearrangement uses TRBV5-1 and TRBJ1-6; D gene unclear. The CDR3 covers 18 residues. Per germline, CDR1 SGHRS and CDR2 YFSETQ. Trimming shortened V by 0 bases and J by 0 bases, and 13 bases separated the two germline ends. The CDR3 sequence is CASSLGALGSSYNSPLHF. The CDR3 nucleotides read TGCGCCAGCAGCTTGGGGGCTTTGGGGAGCTCCTATAATTCACCCCTCCACTTT.

The chain uses TRBV7-2 and TRBJ2-1, with a possible D match to TRBD2 (5 bases). Germline-derived CDR1 and CDR2 are SGHTA and FQGNSA. Trimming pared 5 bases from V and 2 bases from J, leaving 16 bases between. CDR3 size: 16 residues. The CDR3 DNA reads TGTGCCAGCAGCCCACGTATGGAGGCCGCCTACAATGAGCAGTTCTTC. Its protein is CASSPRMEAAYNEQFF.

The V call is TRBV28, the J call TRBJ2-5; D uncertain. The CDR3 is made up of 13 amino acids. CDR1 is MDHEN and CDR2 is SYDVKM in the germline V gene. Trimming shortened V by 6 bases and J by 4 bases, and 12 bases separated the two germline ends. For the CDR3, the DNA is TGTGCCAGCAGCCCACCCGCACTAGAGACCCAGTACTTC. Residues: CASSPPALETQYF.

This clonotype was seen ten or more times. The genes are TRBV5-8 and TRBJ2-1; 7 positions agree with TRBD2. Trimming took 3 bases from V and 5 from J; bases not matched to a gene: 14. CDR1 is SGHTS and CDR2 is YDEGEE in the germline V gene. There are 17 residues in the CDR3. CDR3 region: CASSSGGPTKINNEQFF. In nucleotides, the CDR3 is TGTGCCAGCAGCTCGGGAGGTCCCACAAAGATCAACAATGAGCAGTTCTTC.

This clonotype occurred a few times. The V gene is TRBV12-3 or TRBV12-4, the J gene TRBJ2-1; 7 bases agree with TRBD2. The V gene end was trimmed by 3 bases and the J gene end by 6 bases; junction bases not matched to a gene: 8. CDR3 length: 15 residues. This CDR3 is CASSFAGLVINEQFF. The CDR3 DNA reads TGTGCCAGCAGTTTTGCAGGACTAGTTATCAATGAGCAGTTCTTC.